This TCR beta chain came from a study of vaccination and CD4 T cells after COVID-19. About the research overall: Overlapping SARS-CoV-2, HCoV-NL63, HCoV-OC43 and HCoV-229E spike peptides stimulated the cells.

The treatment was: roughly 11-day PBMC culture with coronavirus spike peptide pools or control peptides (ViraFEST assay). Following expansion of antigen-specific T cells with peptide pools, ViraFEST then sequenced TCRs. The CDR3 contains 14 residues. V lost 5 bases and J lost 4; bases outside the gene matches: 5. Per the germline V gene, CDR1 is SNHLY and CDR2 is FYNNEI. Findings and limits, study-wide: The median proportion of reactive clones detected only post-vaccination in convalescent patients was around 89%.

Comment on this clonotype: Its antigen is still unknown.

An Oncomine TCR Beta short-read assay was used to sequence the DNA from cultured CD4+ T cells. TCRdb called the PCR reads again in MiXCR, with one record for every CDR3 protein. The top ten hold about 7% of the sample, which has about 16,000 distinct CDR3 sequences, around three fifths seen once. The chain has TRBV2 and TRBJ1-3; TRBD1 matches at 7 bases. The source is a human donor who had recovered from COVID-19. Sequencing used CD4+ T cells from blood, cultured in vitro. The CDR3 DNA sequence: TGTGCCAGCAGTTTACAGGGGCCGGGAAACACCATATATTTT. This gives the protein CASSLQGPGNTIYF.